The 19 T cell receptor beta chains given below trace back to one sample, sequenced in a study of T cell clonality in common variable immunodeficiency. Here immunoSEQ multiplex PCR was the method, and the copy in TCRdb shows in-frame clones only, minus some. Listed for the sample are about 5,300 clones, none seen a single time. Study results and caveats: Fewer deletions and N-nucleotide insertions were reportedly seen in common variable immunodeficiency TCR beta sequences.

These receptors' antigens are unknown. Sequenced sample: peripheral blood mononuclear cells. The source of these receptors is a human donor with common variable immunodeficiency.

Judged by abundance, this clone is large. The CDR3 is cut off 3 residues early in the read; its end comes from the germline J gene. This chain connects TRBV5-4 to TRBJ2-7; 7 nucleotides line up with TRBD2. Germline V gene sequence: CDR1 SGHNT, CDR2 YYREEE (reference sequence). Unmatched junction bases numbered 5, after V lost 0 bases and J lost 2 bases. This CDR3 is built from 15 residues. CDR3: CASSLGGGFPYEQYF. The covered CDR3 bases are TGTGCCAGCAGCTTGGGGGGGGGATTTCCCTACGAG.

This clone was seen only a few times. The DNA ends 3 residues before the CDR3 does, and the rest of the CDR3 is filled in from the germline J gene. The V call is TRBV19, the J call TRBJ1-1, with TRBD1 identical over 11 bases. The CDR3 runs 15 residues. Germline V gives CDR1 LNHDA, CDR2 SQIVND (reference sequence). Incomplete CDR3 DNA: TGTGCCAGTAGTGCCCGGCCGGACAGGGGGCGCGCG. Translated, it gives CASSARPDRGRA. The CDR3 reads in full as CASSARPDRGRAAFF. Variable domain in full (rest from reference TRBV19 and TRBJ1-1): DGGITQSPKYLFRKEGQNVTLSCEQNLNHDAMYWYRQDPGQGLRLIYYSQIVNDFQKGDIAEGYSVSREKKESFPLTVTSAQKNPTAFYLCASSARPDRGRAAFFGQGTRLTVV.

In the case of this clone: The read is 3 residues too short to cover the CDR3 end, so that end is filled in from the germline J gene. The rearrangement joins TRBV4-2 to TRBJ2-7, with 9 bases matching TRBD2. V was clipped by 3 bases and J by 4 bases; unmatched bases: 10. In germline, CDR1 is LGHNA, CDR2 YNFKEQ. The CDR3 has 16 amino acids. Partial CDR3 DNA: TGTGCCAGCAGCCAGCCAAGGGCTAGCGGGAAATACGAG. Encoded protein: CASSQPRASGKYE. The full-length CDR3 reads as CASSQPRASGKYEQYF.

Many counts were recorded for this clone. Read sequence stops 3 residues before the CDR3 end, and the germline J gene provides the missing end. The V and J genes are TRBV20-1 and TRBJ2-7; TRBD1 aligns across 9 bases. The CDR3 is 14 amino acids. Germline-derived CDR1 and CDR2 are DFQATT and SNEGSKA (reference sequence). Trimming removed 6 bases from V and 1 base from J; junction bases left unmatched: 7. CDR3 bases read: TGCAGTGCCCAAAGTGGACAGGGGTCCTACGAG. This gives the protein CSAQSGQGSYE. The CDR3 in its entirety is CSAQSGQGSYEQYF.

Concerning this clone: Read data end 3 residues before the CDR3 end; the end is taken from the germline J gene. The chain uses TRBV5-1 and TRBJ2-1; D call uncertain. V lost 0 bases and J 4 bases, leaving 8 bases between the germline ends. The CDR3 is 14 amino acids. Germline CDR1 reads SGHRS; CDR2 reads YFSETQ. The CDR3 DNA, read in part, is TGCGCCAGCAGCTTGGACCTAGGATACAATGAG. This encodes CASSLDLGYNE. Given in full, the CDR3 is CASSLDLGYNEQFF.

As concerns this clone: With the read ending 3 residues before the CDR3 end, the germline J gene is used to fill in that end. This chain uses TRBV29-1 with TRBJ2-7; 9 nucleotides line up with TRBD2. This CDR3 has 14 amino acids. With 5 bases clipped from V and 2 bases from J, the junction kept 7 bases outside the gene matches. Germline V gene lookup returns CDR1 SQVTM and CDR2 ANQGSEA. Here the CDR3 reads CSVKRAGGPYEQYF. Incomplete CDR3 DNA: TGCAGCGTTAAACGGGCGGGAGGGCCCTACGAG.

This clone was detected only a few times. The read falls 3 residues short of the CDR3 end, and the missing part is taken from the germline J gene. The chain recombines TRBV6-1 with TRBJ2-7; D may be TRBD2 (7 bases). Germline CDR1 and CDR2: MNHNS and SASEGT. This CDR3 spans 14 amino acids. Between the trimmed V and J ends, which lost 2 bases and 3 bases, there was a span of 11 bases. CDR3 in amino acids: CASSERGGLYEQYF. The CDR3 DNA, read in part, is TGTGCCAGCAGTGAAAGGGGGGGACTCTACGAG.

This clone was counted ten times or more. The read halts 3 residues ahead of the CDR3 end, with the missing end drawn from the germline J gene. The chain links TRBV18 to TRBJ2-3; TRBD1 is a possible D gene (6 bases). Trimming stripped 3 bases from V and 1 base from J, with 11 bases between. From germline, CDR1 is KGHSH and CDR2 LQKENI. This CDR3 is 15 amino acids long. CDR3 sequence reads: CASSPEGVGTDTQYF. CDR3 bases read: TGTGCCAGCTCACCCGAGGGGGTCGGCACAGATACG.

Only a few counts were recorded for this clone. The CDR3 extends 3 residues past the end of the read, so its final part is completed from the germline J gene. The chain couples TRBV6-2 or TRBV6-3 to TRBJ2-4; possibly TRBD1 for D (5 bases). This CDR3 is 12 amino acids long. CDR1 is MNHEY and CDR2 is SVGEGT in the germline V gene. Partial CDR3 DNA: TGTGCCAGCAGTTACACTCAACAGGAT. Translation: CASSYTQQD. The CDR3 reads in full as CASSYTQQDQYF.

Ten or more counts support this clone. CDR3 DNA, as far as it was read: TGTGCCAGCAGTGAACAGGGCCTAACCTACGAG. Translating it yields CASSEQGLTYE. The full CDR3 reads CASSEQGLTYEQYF. The chain is built from TRBV6-1 and TRBJ2-7, with D perhaps TRBD1 (5 bases). Sequencing ends 3 residues short of the CDR3 end; the germline J gene provides the rest. The V and J ends lost 2 bases and 2 bases respectively, with 10 bases between them. This CDR3 comprises 14 residues. Germline V gene sequence: CDR1 MNHNS, CDR2 SASEGT.

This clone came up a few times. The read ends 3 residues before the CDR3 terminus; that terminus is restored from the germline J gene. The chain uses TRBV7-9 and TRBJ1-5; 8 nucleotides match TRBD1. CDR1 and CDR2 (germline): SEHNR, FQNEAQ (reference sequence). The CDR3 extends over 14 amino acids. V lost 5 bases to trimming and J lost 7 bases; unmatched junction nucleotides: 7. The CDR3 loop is CASSPGQGGQPQHF. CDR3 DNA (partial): TGTGCCAGCAGCCCCGGACAGGGCGGCCAGCCC.

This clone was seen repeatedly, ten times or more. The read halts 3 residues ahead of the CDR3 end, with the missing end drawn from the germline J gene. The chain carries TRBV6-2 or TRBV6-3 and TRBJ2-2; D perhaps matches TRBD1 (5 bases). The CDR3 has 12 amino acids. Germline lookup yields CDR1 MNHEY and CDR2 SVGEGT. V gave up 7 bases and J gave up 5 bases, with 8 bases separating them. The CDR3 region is CASTRATGELFF. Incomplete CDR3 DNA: TGTGCCAGCACCAGGGCGACCGGGGAG.

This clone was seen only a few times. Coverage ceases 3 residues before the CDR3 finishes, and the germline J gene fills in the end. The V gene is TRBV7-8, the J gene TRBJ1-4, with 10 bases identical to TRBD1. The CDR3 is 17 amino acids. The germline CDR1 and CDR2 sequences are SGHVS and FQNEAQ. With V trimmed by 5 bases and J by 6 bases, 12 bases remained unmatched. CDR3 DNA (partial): TGTGCCAGCAGCCCCCGCGACTCCGGGACAGGGGATGAAAAA. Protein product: CASSPRDSGTGDEK. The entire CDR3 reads CASSPRDSGTGDEKLFF.

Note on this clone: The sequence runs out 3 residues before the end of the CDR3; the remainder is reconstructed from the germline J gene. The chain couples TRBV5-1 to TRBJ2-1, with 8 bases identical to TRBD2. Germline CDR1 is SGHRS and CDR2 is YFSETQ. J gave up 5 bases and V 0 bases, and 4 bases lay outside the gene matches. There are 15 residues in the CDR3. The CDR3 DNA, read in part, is TGCGCCAGCAGCTTGGAACTAGCGGACCACAATGAG. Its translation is CASSLELADHNE. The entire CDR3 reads CASSLELADHNEQFF. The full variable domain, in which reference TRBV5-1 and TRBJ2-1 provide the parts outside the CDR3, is KAGVTQTPRYLIKTRGQQVTLSCSPISGHRSVSWYQQTPGQGLQFLFEYFSETQRNKGNFPGRFSGRQFSNSRSEMNVSTLELGDSALYLCASSLELADHNEQFFGPGTRLTVL.

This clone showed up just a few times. Partial CDR3 DNA: TGTGCCAGCAGTGAGCACAGGGGAACCTCCTACGAG. Its translation is CASSEHRGTSYE. The entire CDR3 protein is CASSEHRGTSYEQYF. V and J are TRBV6-1 and TRBJ2-7; 7 bases are shared with TRBD1. The sequenced fragment ends 3 residues before the CDR3 boundary, so the rest is inferred from the germline J gene. From germline, CDR1 is MNHNS and CDR2 SASEGT. The CDR3 contains 15 residues. With V trimmed by 3 bases and J by 0 bases, 5 bases remained unmatched.

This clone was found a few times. The CDR3 sequence is CASSVDSYGYTF. CDR3 bases read: TGTGCCAGCAGTGTTGACAGCTATGGC. The chain recombines TRBV2 with TRBJ1-2; possible D gene TRBD1, 5 bases. The read ends 3 residues early relative to the CDR3; the germline J gene fills the gap. The CDR3 extends over 12 amino acids. Trimming pared 4 bases from V and 4 bases from J, leaving 7 bases between. CDR1 SNHLY and CDR2 FYNNEI come from the germline V gene.

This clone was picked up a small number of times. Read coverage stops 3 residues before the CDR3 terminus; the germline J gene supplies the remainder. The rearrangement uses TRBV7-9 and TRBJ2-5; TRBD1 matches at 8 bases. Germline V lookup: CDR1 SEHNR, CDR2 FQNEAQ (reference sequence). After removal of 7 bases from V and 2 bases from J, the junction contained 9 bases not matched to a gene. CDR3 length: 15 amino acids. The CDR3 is CASITGQGAQETQYF. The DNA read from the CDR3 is TGTGCCAGCATCACCGGGCAGGGGGCGCAAGAGACC.

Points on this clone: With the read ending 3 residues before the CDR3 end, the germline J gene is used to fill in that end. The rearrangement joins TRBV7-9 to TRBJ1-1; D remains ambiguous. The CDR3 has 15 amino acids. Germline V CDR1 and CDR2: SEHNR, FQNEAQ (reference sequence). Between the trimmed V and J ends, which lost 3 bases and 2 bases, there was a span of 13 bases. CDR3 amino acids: CASSFREAGNTEAFF. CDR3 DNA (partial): TGTGCCAGCAGCTTCCGGGAGGCGGGTAACACTGAA.

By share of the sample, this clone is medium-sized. The CDR3 loop is CASFDRGRRNEQFF. The part of the CDR3 DNA that was read is TGTGCCAGTTTTGACAGGGGCCGTCGCAATGAG. The gene calls are TRBV19 and TRBJ2-1; the match to TRBD1 covers 8 bases. The missing CDR3 end, 3 residues past where the read stops, is filled in from the germline J gene. The germline CDR1 and CDR2 sequences are LNHDA and SQIVND (reference sequence). The ends lost 8 bases at V and 6 bases at J; junction bases unmatched: 9. The CDR3 extends over 14 amino acids.